These 9 T cell receptor beta chains came from one sample sequenced in a study of blood T cell repertoires in COVID-19. The protocol was immunoSEQ multiplex PCR, while the TCRdb copy is restricted to in-frame clones and leaves out a portion. The data hold 130,000 to 150,000 clones, with just under 85% observed a single time. The sequencing input was peripheral blood. Source of these receptors: a woman older than 75 with acute or convalescent COVID-19.

J is TRBJ1-5 and V is TRBV7-8; TRBD1 might be the D (5 bases). The V gene lost 1 base and the J gene lost 6 bases, with 13 bases spanning the gap. CDR1 is SGHVS, CDR2 FQNEAQ, per germline. The CDR3 loop spans 15 amino acids. In DNA form, the CDR3 reads TGTGCCAGCAGCTTAGAGACAGTAGGTGGTCAGCCCCAGCATTTT. Its translation: CASSLETVGGQPQHF.

J is TRBJ1-2 and V is TRBV7-2; 7 bases are a match to TRBD1. This CDR3 is built from 14 residues. Trimming removed 0 bases from V and 4 bases from J; junction bases left unmatched: 2. The germline V gene encodes CDR1 SGHTA and CDR2 FQGNSA. The CDR3 region has the DNA TGTGCCAGCAGCTTAGCAGACAGGGTCTATGGCTACACCTTC. Translated, it gives CASSLADRVYGYTF.

As DNA, the CDR3 is TGTGCCAGCAGCTCACAAATGCAAGACGAGCAGTACTTC. Translating gives CASSSQMQDEQYF. This chain joins TRBV7-6 and TRBJ2-7, with D unclear. Deletions cut 4 bases from V and 5 bases from J, with 12 bases between. Germline V gene sequence: CDR1 SGHVS, CDR2 FNYEAQ. The CDR3 is made up of 13 amino acids.

The chain links TRBV10-3 to TRBJ2-7, with TRBD1 as a possible D gene (6 bases). Germline assignment: CDR1 ENHRY and CDR2 SYGVKD. This CDR3 has 13 residues. Trimming took off 8 bases at V and 3 bases at J, with 14 bases between the two ends. In DNA, the CDR3 is TGTGCCATCGGGACACCTCGGGACTACGAGCAGTACTTC. Translated: CAIGTPRDYEQYF.

V is TRBV5-8 and J is TRBJ1-4; TRBD1 matches at 9 bases. CDR1 SGHTS and CDR2 YDEGEE come from the germline V gene. The length of the CDR3 is 15 residues. J gave up 7 bases and V 3 bases, and 7 bases lay outside the gene matches. The CDR3 bases are TGTGCCAGCAGCTCATCCGGGACAGGGTTTGAAAAACTGTTTTTT. It translates to CASSSSGTGFEKLFF.

The chain recombines TRBV12-3 or TRBV12-4 with TRBJ1-1; D remains ambiguous. This CDR3 region has 12 residues. V lost 6 bases and J lost 11, with 16 bases in between. The CDR3 is CASSNRRLQAFF. The DNA of the CDR3 is TGTGCCAGCAGCAACAGACGGTTGCAGGCTTTCTTT.

The genes are TRBV18 and TRBJ1-1, with D uncertain. Germline-derived CDR1 and CDR2 are KGHSH and LQKENI. The CDR3 length is 12 residues. V gave up 6 bases and J gave up 5 bases, with 10 bases separating them. The CDR3 is CASSPTRTEAFF. For the CDR3, the DNA is TGTGCCAGCTCCCCGACGAGGACTGAAGCTTTCTTT.

This clone was seen only a few times. V usage is TRBV28 and J usage is TRBJ1-1; 7 bases match TRBD1. This CDR3 contains 15 residues. Germline-derived CDR1 and CDR2 are MDHEN and SYDVKM. Unmatched junction bases numbered 12, after V lost 7 bases and J lost 4 bases. In DNA, the CDR3 is TGTGCCAGCATCCTCGGGAACAGGGGCCGCACTGAAGCTTTCTTT. Its protein is CASILGNRGRTEAFF.

This chain joins TRBV29-1 and TRBJ2-5; TRBD1 matches at 7 bases. Germline V gene lookup returns CDR1 SQVTM and CDR2 ANQGSEA. With V trimmed by 1 base and J by 2 bases, 4 bases remained unmatched. This CDR3 is built from 14 residues. Here the CDR3 DNA reads TGCAGCGTTGAAGGGTCCAGGGGGCAAGAGACCCAGTACTTC. It specifies CSVEGSRGQETQYF. Full variable domain (rest looked up from reference TRBV29-1 and TRBJ2-5): SAVISQKPSRDICQRGTSLTIQCQVDSQVTMMFWYRQQPGQSLTLIATANQGSEATYESGFVIDKFPISRPNLTFSTLTVSNMSPEDSSIYLCSVEGSRGQETQYFGPGTRLLVL.